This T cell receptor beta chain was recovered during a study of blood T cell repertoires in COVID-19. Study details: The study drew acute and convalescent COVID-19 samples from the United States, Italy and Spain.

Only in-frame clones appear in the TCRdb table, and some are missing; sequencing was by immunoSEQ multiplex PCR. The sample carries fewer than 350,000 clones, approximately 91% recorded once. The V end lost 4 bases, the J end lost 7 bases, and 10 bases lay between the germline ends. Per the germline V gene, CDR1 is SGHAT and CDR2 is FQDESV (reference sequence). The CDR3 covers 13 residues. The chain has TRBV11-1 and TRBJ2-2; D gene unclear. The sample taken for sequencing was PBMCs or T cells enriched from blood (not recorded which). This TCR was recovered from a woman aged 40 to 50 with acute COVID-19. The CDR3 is CASSYSSLGELFF. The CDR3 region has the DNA TGTGCCAGCAGCTACTCGAGTCTCGGGGAGCTGTTTTTT.